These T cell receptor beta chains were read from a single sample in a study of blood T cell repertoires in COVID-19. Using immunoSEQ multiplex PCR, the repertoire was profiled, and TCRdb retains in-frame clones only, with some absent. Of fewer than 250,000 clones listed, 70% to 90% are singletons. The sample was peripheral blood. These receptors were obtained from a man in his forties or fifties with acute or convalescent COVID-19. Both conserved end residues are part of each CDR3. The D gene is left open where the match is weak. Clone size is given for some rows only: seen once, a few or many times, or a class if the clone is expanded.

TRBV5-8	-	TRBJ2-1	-	TGTGCCAGCAGCTTGGATCAGGGGCGGGATGAGCAGTTCTTC	CASSLDQGRDEQFF
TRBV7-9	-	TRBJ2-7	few	TGTGCCAGCAGCCCTAGACGTACAGGGAAGGACGAGCAGTACTTC	CASSPRRTGKDEQYF
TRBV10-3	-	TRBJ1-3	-	TGTGCCATCAGTGAAGCTTTCTCTGGAAACACCATATATTTT	CAISEAFSGNTIYF
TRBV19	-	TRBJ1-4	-	TGTGCCAGTACCCCGGACAGACGGGCTAATGAAAAACTGTTTTTT	CASTPDRRANEKLFF
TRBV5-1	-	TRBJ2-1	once	TGCGCCAGCAGCTTGGCGACTAACCCGGGCAATGAGCAGTTCTTC	CASSLATNPGNEQFF
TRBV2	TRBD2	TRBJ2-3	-	TGTGCCAGCAGTTTACTAGCGGAGCTCCGGGATACGCAGTATTTT	CASSLLAELRDTQYF
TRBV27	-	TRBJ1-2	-	TGTGCCAGCAGTTTATCGTACAGGGCCTGGGATATATCTAACTATGGCTACACCTTC	CASSLSYRAWDISNYGYTF
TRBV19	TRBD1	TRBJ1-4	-	TGTGCCAGTAGCCGGACAGGGAGTAATGAAAAACTGTTTTTT	CASSRTGSNEKLFF
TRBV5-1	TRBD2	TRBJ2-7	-	TGCGCCAGCAGCTTTATGAACCCCGGCGCGGGGGAGGGTCTCTACGAGCAGTACTTC	CASSFMNPGAGEGLYEQYF
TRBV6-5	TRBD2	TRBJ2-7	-	TGTGCCAGCAGAACTAGCGGGGGGCCTCGGTACGAGCAGTACTTC	CASRTSGGPRYEQYF
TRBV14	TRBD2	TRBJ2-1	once	TGTGCCAGCAGCCAAGAAGGTAGGGGACTAGCGTACAATGAGCAGTTCTTC	CASSQEGRGLAYNEQFF
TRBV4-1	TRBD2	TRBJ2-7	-	TGCGCCAGCAGCCTGGGACTAGCGGATTACGAGCAGTACTTC	CASSLGLADYEQYF
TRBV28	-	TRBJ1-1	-	TGTGCCAGCAGTTTATATCTACGGGGGAACACTGAAGCTTTCTTT	CASSLYLRGNTEAFF
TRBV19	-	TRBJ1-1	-	TGTGCCAGTAGTATAGTGGCGGGTGGGACTGAAGCTTTCTTT	CASSIVAGGTEAFF
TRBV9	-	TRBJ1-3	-	TGTGCCAGCAGCGTACAATCTCTGATCGGGAGGGGAAACACCATATATTTT	CASSVQSLIGRGNTIYF
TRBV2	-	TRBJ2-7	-	TGTGCCAGCACTTTCCAGGGCCACGAGCAGTACTTC	CASTFQGHEQYF
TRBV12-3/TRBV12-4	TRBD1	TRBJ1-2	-	TGTGCCAGCGGACAGGAAGATGGCTACACCTTC	CASGQEDGYTF
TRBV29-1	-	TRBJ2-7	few	TGCAGCGTTTTTAGTGCGGAGAAGAACGAGCAGTACTTC	CSVFSAEKNEQYF
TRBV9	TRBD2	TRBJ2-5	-	TGTGCCAGCAGCGTAGGGCGGGGGGTCCGTCTGGAGACCCAGTACTTC	CASSVGRGVRLETQYF
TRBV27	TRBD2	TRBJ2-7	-	TGTGCCAGCAGTTCCTTCCTAGCGGCCCCTACGCGGGAGCAGTACTTC	CASSSFLAAPTREQYF
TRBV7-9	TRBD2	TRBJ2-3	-	TGTGCCAGCAGCGACCGGACTAGCGGGAGTACAGATACGCAGTATTTT	CASSDRTSGSTDTQYF
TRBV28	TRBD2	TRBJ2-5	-	TGTGCCAGCAGCCCGGGACGGGGAGGGCAAGAGACCCAGTACTTC	CASSPGRGGQETQYF
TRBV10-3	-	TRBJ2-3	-	TGTGCCATCAGTGGGGCAGCTTCAAGCACAGATACGCAGTATTTT	CAISGAASSTDTQYF
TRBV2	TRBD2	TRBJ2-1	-	TGTGCCAGCAGCCGTGAGGCGGGGGGGTACAATGAGCAGTTCTTC	CASSREAGGYNEQFF
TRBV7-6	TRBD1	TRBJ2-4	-	TGTGCCAGCAGCCCCGGGACAGCGGACATTCAGTACTTC	CASSPGTADIQYF
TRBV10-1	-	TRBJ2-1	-	TGCGCCAGCGGGGAGACTAACCTCTACAATGAGCAGTTCTTC	CASGETNLYNEQFF
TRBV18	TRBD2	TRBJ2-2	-	TGTGCCAGCTCACCACGACTAGCGGGGGGGCCGCCGAACACCGGGGAGCTGTTTTTT	CASSPRLAGGPPNTGELFF
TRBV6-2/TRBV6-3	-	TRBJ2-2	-	TGTGCCAGCAGTATTCCCCAGCGGGTGACCGGGGAGCTGTTTTTT	CASSIPQRVTGELFF
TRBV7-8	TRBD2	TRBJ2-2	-	TGTGCCAGCAGCTCCCCCGGGACTAGATTTACCGGGGAGCTGTTTTTT	CASSSPGTRFTGELFF
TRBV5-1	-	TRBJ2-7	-	TGCGCCAGCAGCGCCCTCCGGGGTATTAGTTACGAGCAGTACTTC	CASSALRGISYEQYF
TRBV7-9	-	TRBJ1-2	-	TGTGCCAGCAGCTTCTCGGACAGTTCTTACTATGGCTACACCTTC	CASSFSDSSYYGYTF
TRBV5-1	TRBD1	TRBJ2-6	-	TGCGCCAGCAGCTTATCGACAGGGACTGGGGCCAACGTCCTGACTTTC	CASSLSTGTGANVLTF
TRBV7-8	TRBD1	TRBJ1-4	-	TGTGCCAGCAGCTCGGGACAGAGGAACGTAAAACTGTTTTTT	CASSSGQRNVKLFF
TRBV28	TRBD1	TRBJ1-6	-	TGTGCCAGCCAGGGACAGGGACCTCATTCACCCCTCCACTTT	CASQGQGPHSPLHF
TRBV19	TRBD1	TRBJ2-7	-	TGTGCCAGTACCGCCGGGACAGGAGGCGAGCAGTACTTC	CASTAGTGGEQYF
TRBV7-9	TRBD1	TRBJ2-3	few	TGTGCCAGCAGCAAAGGTGGGACAGCGATCACAGATACGCAGTATTTT	CASSKGGTAITDTQYF
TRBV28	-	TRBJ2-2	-	TGTGCCAGCAGTTTAGGAGGAACTGGCGGGGAGCTGTTTTTT	CASSLGGTGGELFF
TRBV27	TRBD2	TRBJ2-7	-	TGTGCCAGCAGTTTGCTGGGGAGCGGGAGGGCCCGGGAGCAGTACTTC	CASSLLGSGRAREQYF
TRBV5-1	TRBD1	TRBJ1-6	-	TGCGCCAGCAGCCTTGCGACAGGGGACTATAATTCACCCCTCCACTTT	CASSLATGDYNSPLHF
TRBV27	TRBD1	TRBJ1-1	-	TGTGCCAGCAGATGGACCGGGACAGCGAACACTGAAGCTTTCTTT	CASRWTGTANTEAFF
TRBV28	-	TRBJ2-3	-	TGTGCCAGCCGGGGCCCTACAGGGTTTCGGGCAGATACGCAGTATTTT	CASRGPTGFRADTQYF
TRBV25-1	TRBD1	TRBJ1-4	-	TGTGCCAGCAGCGGAGGACAGGAGCTTAATGAAAAACTGTTTTTT	CASSGGQELNEKLFF
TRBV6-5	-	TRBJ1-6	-	TGTGCCAGCAGTACACGAATTAATTCACCCCTCCACTTT	CASSTRINSPLHF
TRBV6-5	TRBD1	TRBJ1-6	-	TGTGCCAGCAGTTACGGCAGGGGGAATTCACCCCTCCACTTT	CASSYGRGNSPLHF
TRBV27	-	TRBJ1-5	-	TGTGCCAGCAGTCGAGGTCCAGTCAGCAATCAGCCCCAGCATTTT	CASSRGPVSNQPQHF
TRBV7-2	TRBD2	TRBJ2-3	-	TGTGCCAGCAGCTCGGGACTAGCGGGAGGACTATACACAGATACGCAGTATTTT	CASSSGLAGGLYTDTQYF
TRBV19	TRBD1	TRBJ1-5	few	TGTGCCAGTAGTGCGGGACAGGGGGCCTGGAATCAGCCCCAGCATTTT	CASSAGQGAWNQPQHF
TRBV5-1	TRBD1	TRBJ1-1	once	TGCGCCAGCAGCTACCTCACAGGGGGGAACACTGAAGCTTTCTTT	CASSYLTGGNTEAFF
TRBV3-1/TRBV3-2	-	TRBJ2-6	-	TGTGCCAGCAGCCAAGATTATCGGAGAGGAGCCGGGGCCAACGTCCTGACTTTC	CASSQDYRRGAGANVLTF
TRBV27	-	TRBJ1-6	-	TGTGCCAGCAGTTTTTCGGCAGGGACTTCCTATAATTCACCCCTCCACTTT	CASSFSAGTSYNSPLHF
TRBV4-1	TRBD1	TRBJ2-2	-	TGCGCCAGCAGCCGTTACAGGGGCGAGTTTCCCGGGGAGCTGTTTTTT	CASSRYRGEFPGELFF